These T cell receptor beta chains were read from a single sample in a study of CD8 T cells in ankylosing spondylitis. MiXCR was run by TCRdb on the 5' RACE reads, yielding one entry per CDR3 protein. The profile covers hundreds of thousands of distinct CDR3 sequences, with 10% to 15% appearing a single time and approximately 0.5% taken by the ten largest. The specimen sequenced was blood, either unsorted or a sorted T cell fraction (not recorded which). Receptor source: a male donor with ankylosing spondylitis. Each CDR3 is given with its conserved first and last residue. A D gene is named only where the DNA matches it firmly. Size tells how often a clone was seen (once, few, many) or the class of an expanded clone, and some rows leave it out.

TRBJ1-1,few,TRBV7-2,NA,CASSFTDSTEAFF,TGTGCCAGCAGCTTTACAGATTCCACTGAAGCTTTCTTT
TRBJ1-2,NA,TRBV7-9,NA,CAIVEGPGYTF,TGTGCCATCGTGGAGGGTCCCGGCTACACCTTC
TRBJ1-2,NA,TRBV6-1,NA,CASSLRLSYGYTF,TGTGCCAGCAGCCTCCGACTTAGTTATGGCTACACCTTC
TRBJ2-7,many,TRBV29-1,NA,CSTTDYYEQYF,TGCAGCACGACGGATTACTACGAGCAGTACTTC
TRBJ2-1,few,TRBV20-1,NA,CSANPFYEQFF,TGCAGTGCTAACCCTTTCTATGAGCAGTTCTTC
TRBJ1-1,many,TRBV5-1,TRBD1,CASSLGTGYANTEAFF,TGCGCCAGCAGCTTGGGGACAGGGTATGCGAACACTGAAGCTTTCTTT
TRBJ2-3,few,TRBV20-1,TRBD2,CSGRAGGLDTQYF,TGCAGTGGGCGAGCGGGGGGTTTGGATACGCAGTATTTT
TRBJ2-7,few,TRBV5-6,TRBD1,CASSLYRGNEQYF,TGTGCCAGCAGCTTGTACAGGGGGAACGAGCAGTACTTC
TRBJ2-2,once,TRBV2,TRBD1,CASRGTDNTGELFF,TGTGCCAGCAGGGGGACAGACAACACCGGGGAGCTGTTTTTT
TRBJ2-7,few,TRBV20-1,TRBD1,CSAQSWDRGTHEQYF,TGCAGTGCTCAAAGTTGGGACAGGGGAACCCACGAGCAGTACTTC
TRBJ2-1,NA,TRBV7-6,TRBD2,CASSLLWSGGSSYNEQFF,TGTGCCAGCAGCTTACTGTGGAGCGGGGGGAGCTCCTACAATGAGCAGTTCTTC
TRBJ1-1,few,TRBV29-1,NA,CSVAGGFSEAFF,TGCAGCGTTGCCGGGGGGTTCTCTGAAGCTTTCTTT
TRBJ1-2,few,TRBV5-5,NA,CASSLGVGLYGYTF,TGTGCCAGCAGCTTGGGGGTGGGGCTCTATGGCTACACCTTC
TRBJ2-2,NA,TRBV10-3,TRBD1,CAISELRGPSTGELFF,TGTGCCATCAGTGAGTTGAGGGGGCCATCAACCGGGGAGCTGTTTTTT
TRBJ2-1,NA,TRBV20-1,TRBD2,CSARTGGSYNEQFF,TGCAGTGCTCGAACGGGGGGCTCCTACAATGAGCAGTTCTTC
TRBJ2-7,NA,TRBV5-6,NA,CASSFPGDSYEQYF,TGTGCCAGCAGCTTTCCTGGGGACTCCTACGAGCAGTACTTC
TRBJ2-5,NA,TRBV4-3,NA,CASSQGRQPGETQYF,TGCGCCAGCAGCCAAGGACGGCAACCCGGGGAGACCCAGTACTTC